This T cell receptor beta chain came from a study of blood T cell repertoires in COVID-19. Comment on this clone: Germline is not matched at one junction end, which may reflect a read error.

Libraries were prepared by immunoSEQ multiplex PCR; TCRdb keeps only in-frame clonotypes and omits some of them. The sample carries about 200,000 clones, nearly 90% recorded once. The CDR3 has 17 amino acids. Germline V gene lookup returns CDR1 LGHDT and CDR2 YNNKEL (reference sequence). The chain joins TRBV3-1 (or the pseudogene TRBV3-2) to TRBJ2-6; 8 bases map to TRBD1. Sequences were obtained from PBMCs or T cells enriched from blood (not recorded which). The sequence was obtained from a woman between 35 and 50 years old with acute COVID-19. The CDR3 reads CASSKDPGGTGANVLTF. The CDR3 coding sequence is TGTGCCAGCAGCAAAGACCCAGGGGGCACTGGGGCCAACGTCCTGACTTTC.